This record covers a single TCR beta chain. This clonotype was seen repeatedly, ten times or more. No cognate antigen has been identified for it. The input lacks base qualities; no much larger clone sits a single base away. All donors were healthy Caucasians. The twin cohort consisted of three pairs of female monozygotic twins, all aged roughly 18 to 30 years. Peripheral blood mononuclear cells were used as the source from which RNA for TCR libraries was isolated. This entry comes from a study of identical twins (TCRdb year 2016). Regarding the complete study: The study deep-sequenced TCR alpha and beta repertoires from monozygotic twins, unrelated adults of various ages and cord blood to test whether fetal clonotypes persist. To rule out contamination, the twin experiments were replicated at different times with different library preparation protocols.

The library was made by 5' RACE. The sequencer listed for this sample is Illumina HiSeq 2000. A universal primer binding site was introduced by template switching, and a unique molecular identifier was present in the final cDNA, enabling accurate counting of TCR cDNA molecules. First-strand cDNA for TCR alpha and beta chains was synthesized from specific primers in the conserved constant-segment region. To control for contamination, every cDNA library was double barcoded, receiving both a SMART-Mk sample barcode and Illumina barcodes. TruSeq adapter sequences, together with Illumina sample barcodes, were added in two successive PCR steps. TCR alpha and beta cDNA libraries were sequenced on the Illumina HiSeq platform with custom primers. Per the authors' processing: Unique molecular identifiers were extracted from raw reads with MiGEC, and CDR3 positions were determined with MiXCR. For each individual, recombination models were inferred using an EM algorithm with the repgenHMM and IGoR tools. Shared clonotypes were analyzed with the tcR package in R, and sharing was normalized by the product of cloneset sizes. To study raw recombination free of thymic and clonal selection effects, out-of-frame nonproductive sequences were analyzed. TCRdb trimmed public reads at Q25 via fastp, called clones via MiXCR and kept in-frame beta chains. All rows with the same CDR3 protein become a single entry with the most common DNA and genes. The authors' filters were not applied to this entry. Within this sample are hundreds of thousands of distinct CDR3 sequences, with 18% of them counted one time only. The biggest ten clones account for under 15% of the sample.

Trimming at the junction amounts to 5 bases on V and 0 bases on J, and the germline ends lie 15 bases apart. The CDR3 measures 16 amino acids from cysteine to phenylalanine. This entry keeps only the CDR3 DNA: 48 bases, framed from base 1. Findings and caveats that apply to the study as a whole: Abundant cord blood beta clonotypes carried fewer insertions; young adult naive repertoires showed a weaker similar trend, while memory repertoires showed none. Excess twin sharing in beta out-of-frame sequences was weaker because fewer shared sequences lowered the signal-to-noise ratio. Recombination models systematically underestimated out-of-frame TCR alpha sharing in monozygotic twins but agreed with sharing between unrelated individuals. Conclusions relied on cross-sectional statistical analysis, since the same donors could not be followed over many years. Compared with coincidental sharing between unrelated individuals, out-of-frame TCR alpha sequences shared between twins had an excess of sequences with low generation probability. Invariant T cells such as MAIT and iNKT could partly confound zero-insertion analyses, although diverse VJ usage argued against such confounding for most clonotypes.

These data also formed part of another study, on T cells expressing NK-cell markers. The second study's authors report: TCR beta-chain repertoires were profiled in sorted CD3+CD56+NKG2C+, CD3+CD56+NKG2C- and CD3+CD56-NKG2C+ T-cell subsets from eight donors. Seven of the eight sequenced donors were HCMV-seropositive and one was HCMV-seronegative. In several experiments an anti-gammadeltaTCR antibody was added to restrict sorting to alphabetaTCR-expressing T cells. For six donors, the dominant CD3+CD56+NKG2C+ clonotypes were among the top 10 CD8+ clonotypes and accounted for about 1.0-8% of CD8+ T cells. Those dominant clonotypes were again the most abundant among CD3+CD56-NKG2C+ cells in a handful of donors, at roughly 25-60.1%. Whether the expanded NKG2C-expressing T cell clones were specific for HCMV antigens was left unclear. The eight sequenced donors were randomly selected healthy volunteers, three men and five women. HCMV serostatus was determined by detecting HCMV-specific IgG in serum with a commercial ELISA kit. Bulk peripheral blood T-cell repertoires were additionally sequenced from unsorted PBMC for about 6 donors. MIGEC was used to demultiplex reads and group reads by UMI, and MiTCR was used to assemble and quantify clonotypes. Only TCR cDNA sequences supported by at least two reads were kept to exclude erroneous sequences. The tcR package was used for downstream repertoire analysis, and clonotypes were matched across fractions by CDR3 nucleotide sequence plus V segment. Antigen specificity was annotated against VDJdb with VDJmatch, allowing one amino acid substitution in CDR3.

This TCR was recovered from a woman between 18 and 29 years old in good health. The sequence joins TRBV12-3 or TRBV12-4 to TRBJ2-3, and perhaps TRBD2 as D gene, on 6 matching bases. Sequencing was performed on PBMCs. CDR3 loop: CASSPRAGTSTDTQYF. The DNA sequence reads TGTGCCAGCAGTCCGCGAGCGGGTACTAGCACAGATACGCAGTATTTT.